This T cell receptor (beta chain) was identified during a study of blood T cell repertoires in COVID-19. This CDR3 region has 14 residues. Losses at the gene ends were 7 bases for V and 3 bases for J; bases not matched to a gene: 6. Germline V gives CDR1 MNHEY, CDR2 SVGAGI. Assay: immunoSEQ multiplex PCR; the TCRdb copy retains only in-frame clones and omits some. The data contain 95,000 to 100,000 clones, about 90% of them singletons. This TCR derives from a man aged 50 to 59 with acute or convalescent COVID-19. The chain has TRBV6-5 and TRBJ1-5; 7 bases line up with TRBD1. Sequences were obtained from peripheral blood. CDR3 DNA sequence: TGTGCCAGCACCTGGGGACAGAACAATCAGCCCCAGCATTTT. Its protein is CASTWGQNNQPQHF.